Only one count was recorded for the clone carrying this T cell receptor (beta chain). The sample is drawn from a study of beta chain features in type 1 diabetes. Reverse transcribing all isolated RNA meant expressed TCRB transcripts were sequenced. Libraries were prepared by immunoSEQ multiplex PCR; TCRdb keeps only in-frame clonotypes and omits some of them. The sample has under 450,000 clones, approximately 15% seen once. The germline CDR1 and CDR2 sequences are MNHEY and SVGAGI. J gave up 4 bases and V 5 bases, and 5 bases lay outside the gene matches. The CDR3 is 14 amino acids. This sequence originates from a man aged 30-40 years in good health. Sequenced material: naive CD4+ T cells from blood. The genes are TRBV6-5 and TRBJ2-3; 8 positions match TRBD2. CDR3 bases: TGTGCCAGCAGTCCCGGACTAGCTGCAGATACGCAGTATTTT. Its protein is CASSPGLAADTQYF.